The clone carrying this TCR beta chain was counted between two and nine times. Its antigen is not identified. Germline-derived CDR1 and CDR2 are SGHRS and YFSETQ. The V and J ends lost 4 bases and 6 bases respectively, with 19 bases between them. The CDR3 covers 15 residues. TCRdb re-analysed the 5' RACE reads in MiXCR, keeping a single row per CDR3 protein. The table records 500,000 to 550,000 distinct CDR3 sequences, 20% to 25% of them present only once. This entry belongs to a study of identical twins. Study findings and constraints: It was possible that invariant MAIT and iNKT cells partly confounded the zero-insertion analyses. In cord blood, abundant beta clonotypes had fewer insertions; memory showed no trend. Monozygotic twin pairs showed more out-of-frame TCR alpha sharing than models estimated.

The same specimen was also included in a second study, on yellow fever vaccine responses in identical twins.

The receptor's source is a woman between 18 and 29 years old in good health. V is TRBV5-1 and J is TRBJ2-5; D possibly corresponds to TRBD2 (6 bases). The sample consisted of CD4+ T cells sorted from blood. This CDR3 is CASSVGGGEEKTQYF. CDR3 sequence (DNA): TGCGCCAGCAGCGTGGGCGGAGGGGAAGAGAAGACCCAGTACTTC.